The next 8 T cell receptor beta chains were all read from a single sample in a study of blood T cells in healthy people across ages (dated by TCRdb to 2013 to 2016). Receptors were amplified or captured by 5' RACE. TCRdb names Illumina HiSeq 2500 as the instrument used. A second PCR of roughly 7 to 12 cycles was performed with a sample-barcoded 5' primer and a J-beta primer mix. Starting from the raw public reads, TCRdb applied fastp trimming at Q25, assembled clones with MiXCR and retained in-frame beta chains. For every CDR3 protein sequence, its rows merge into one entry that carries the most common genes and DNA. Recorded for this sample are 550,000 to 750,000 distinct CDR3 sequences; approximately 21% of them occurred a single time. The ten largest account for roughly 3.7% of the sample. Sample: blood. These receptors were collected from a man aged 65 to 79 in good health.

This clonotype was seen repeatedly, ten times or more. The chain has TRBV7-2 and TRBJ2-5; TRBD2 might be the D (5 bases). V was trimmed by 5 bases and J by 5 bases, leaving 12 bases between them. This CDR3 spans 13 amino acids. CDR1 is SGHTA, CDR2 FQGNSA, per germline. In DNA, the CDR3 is TGTGCCAGCAGCACCTCGAGCGGTGAGACCCAGTACTTC. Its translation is CASSTSSGETQYF. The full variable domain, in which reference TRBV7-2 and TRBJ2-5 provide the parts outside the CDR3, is GAGVSQSPSNKVTEKGKDVELRCDPISGHTALYWYRQSLGQGLEFLIYFQGNSAPDKSGLPSDRFSAERTGGSVSTLTIQRTQQEDSAVYLCASSTSSGETQYFGPGTRLLVL.

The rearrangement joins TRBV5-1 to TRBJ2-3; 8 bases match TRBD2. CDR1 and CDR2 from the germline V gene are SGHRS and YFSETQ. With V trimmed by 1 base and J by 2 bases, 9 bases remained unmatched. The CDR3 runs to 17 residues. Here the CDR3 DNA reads TGCGCCAGCAGCTTGAGCGTAGCGGGAAAAAACACAGATACGCAGTATTTT. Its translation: CASSLSVAGKNTDTQYF.

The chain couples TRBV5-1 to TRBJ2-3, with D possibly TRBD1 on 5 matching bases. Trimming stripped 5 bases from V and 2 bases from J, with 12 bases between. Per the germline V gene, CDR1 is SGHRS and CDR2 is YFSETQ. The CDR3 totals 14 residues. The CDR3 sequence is CASRLDSTTDTQYF. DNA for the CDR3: TGCGCCAGCAGGCTAGACAGTACCACAGATACGCAGTATTTT.

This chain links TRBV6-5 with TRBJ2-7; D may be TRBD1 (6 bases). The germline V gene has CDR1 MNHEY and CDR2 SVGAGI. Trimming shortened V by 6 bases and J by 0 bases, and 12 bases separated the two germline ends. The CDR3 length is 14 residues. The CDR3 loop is CASRGQGISYEQYF. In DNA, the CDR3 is TGTGCCAGCAGGGGGCAGGGGATCTCCTACGAGCAGTACTTC.

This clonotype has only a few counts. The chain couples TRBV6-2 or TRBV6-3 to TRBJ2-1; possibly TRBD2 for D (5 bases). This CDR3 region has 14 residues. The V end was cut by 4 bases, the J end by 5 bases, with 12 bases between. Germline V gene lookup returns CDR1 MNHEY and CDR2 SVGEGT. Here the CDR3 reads CASSWASRNNEQFF. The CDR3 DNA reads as TGTGCCAGCAGTTGGGCTAGCCGAAACAATGAGCAGTTCTTC.

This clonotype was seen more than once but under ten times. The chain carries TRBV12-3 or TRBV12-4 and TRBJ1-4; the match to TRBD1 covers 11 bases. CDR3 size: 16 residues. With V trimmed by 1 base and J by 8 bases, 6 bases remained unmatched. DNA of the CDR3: TGTGCCAGCAGTTTAGACCGGACAGGGGGCAGAGAAAAACTGTTTTTT. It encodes CASSLDRTGGREKLFF.

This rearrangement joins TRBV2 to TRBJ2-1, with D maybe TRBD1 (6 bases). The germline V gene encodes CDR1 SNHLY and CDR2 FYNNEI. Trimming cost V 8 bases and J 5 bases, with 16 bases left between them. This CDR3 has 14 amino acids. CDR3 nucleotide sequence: TGTGCCAGCGACGGCAGGGGTGGTAACAATGAGCAGTTCTTC. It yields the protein CASDGRGGNNEQFF.

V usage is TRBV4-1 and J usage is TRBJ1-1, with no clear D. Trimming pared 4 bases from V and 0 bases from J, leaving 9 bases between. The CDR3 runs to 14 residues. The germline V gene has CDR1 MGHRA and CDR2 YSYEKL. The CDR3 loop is CASSPSGLNTEAFF. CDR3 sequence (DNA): TGCGCCAGCAGCCCCTCAGGCTTGAACACTGAAGCTTTCTTT.